What follows are 8 T cell receptor beta chains derived from one specimen sequenced in a study of early T cells in non-severe SARS-CoV-2 infection. Each CDR3 protein is one row after TCRdb ran MiXCR on the 5' RACE reads. The data hold roughly 80,000 distinct CDR3 sequences, with more than 12% observed a single time. The sample was whole blood. The receptors here all came from an adult who was a healthcare worker with PCR-confirmed SARS-CoV-2 infection or an uninfected control (not recorded which).

In its sample, this clonotype was seen a few times. This sequence joins TRBV13 and TRBJ1-2, with D possibly matching TRBD1 (5 bases). CDR3 length: 16 amino acids. The germline V gene encodes CDR1 PRHDT and CDR2 FYEKMQ (reference sequence). Deletions cut 1 base from V and 1 base from J, with 13 bases between. The CDR3, as DNA: TGTGCCAGCAGCTTAGCGGGGGACCAGAATAACTATGGCTACACCTTC. This encodes CASSLAGDQNNYGYTF.

This clonotype was picked up many times. This rearrangement joins TRBV3-1 to TRBJ2-1; 14 bases are shared with TRBD2. This CDR3 spans 18 amino acids. The ends lost 4 bases at V and 5 bases at J; junction bases unmatched: 10. Germline assignment: CDR1 LGHDT and CDR2 YNNKEL (reference sequence). The CDR3 bases are TGTGCCAGCAGCCCCCTGACTAGCGGGAGGGCTGCCAACAATGAGCAGTTCTTC. Translation: CASSPLTSGRAANNEQFF.

The J gene is TRBJ2-1, the V gene TRBV20-1, with TRBD2 matching over 14 bases. The germline gives CDR1 DFQATT, CDR2 SNEGSKA (reference sequence). Trimming cost V 3 bases and J 0 bases; bases outside gene matches: 13. This CDR3 is built from 20 residues. As DNA, the CDR3 is TGCAGTGCTAGGGACTTTGGACTAGCGGGGGGACCAAGCTCCTACAATGAGCAGTTCTTC. Translated, it gives CSARDFGLAGGPSSYNEQFF.

In its sample, this clonotype was seen many times. This chain joins TRBV18 and TRBJ1-1; a weak D match, TRBD1 (5 bases). The ends were cut back, 3 bases at V and 3 bases at J, with 14 bases in the middle. Germline CDR1 and CDR2: KGHSH and LQKENI. CDR3 size: 15 residues. This CDR3 reads CASSPYRGGDTEAFF. The DNA of the CDR3 is TGTGCCAGCTCACCCTACCGGGGCGGGGACACTGAAGCTTTCTTT.

This clonotype was counted ten times or more. One end of the junction is discordant with germline, which a read error may explain. The chain uses TRBV15 and TRBJ2-7, with a possible D match to TRBD1 (5 bases). This CDR3 contains 16 residues. Germline values: CDR1 LNHNV, CDR2 YYDKDF (reference sequence). The chain's CDR3 is CATSRELGDSSSEQYF. In DNA form, the CDR3 reads TGTGCCACCAGCAGAGAGTTAGGGGATTCCTCCTCCGAGCAGTACTTC.

The sample holds a few counts of this clonotype. J is TRBJ2-3 and V is TRBV20-1; D call uncertain. Per germline, CDR1 DFQATT and CDR2 SNEGSKA (reference sequence). Trimming cost V 3 bases and J 0 bases, with 10 bases left between them. CDR3 length equals 14 residues. The DNA for the CDR3 is TGCAGTGCTAGTATGATTACTAGCACAGATACGCAGTATTTT. Protein product: CSASMITSTDTQYF.

Many counts were recorded for this clonotype. V and J are TRBV10-3 and TRBJ2-3, with D possibly matching TRBD2 (5 bases). This CDR3 region has 17 residues. V lost 3 bases to trimming and J lost 0 bases, with 16 bases between them. The germline CDR1 and CDR2 sequences are ENHRY and SYGVKD. Here the CDR3 reads CAISEVSSGSSTDTQYF. The CDR3 DNA sequence: TGTGCCATCAGTGAAGTGTCTTCGGGGAGCAGCACAGATACGCAGTATTTT.

The table lists this clonotype with many counts. The rearrangement links TRBV11-2 to TRBJ2-7, with 7 bases lining up with TRBD2. J was trimmed by 6 bases and V by 0 bases; bases with no gene match: 8. Germline assignment: CDR1 SGHAT and CDR2 FQNNGV. The CDR3 is 15 residues long. The CDR3 DNA follows: TGTGCCAGCAGCTTAGATAAGGCTAGCGGAGGCGAGCAGTACTTC. Protein sequence: CASSLDKASGGEQYF.